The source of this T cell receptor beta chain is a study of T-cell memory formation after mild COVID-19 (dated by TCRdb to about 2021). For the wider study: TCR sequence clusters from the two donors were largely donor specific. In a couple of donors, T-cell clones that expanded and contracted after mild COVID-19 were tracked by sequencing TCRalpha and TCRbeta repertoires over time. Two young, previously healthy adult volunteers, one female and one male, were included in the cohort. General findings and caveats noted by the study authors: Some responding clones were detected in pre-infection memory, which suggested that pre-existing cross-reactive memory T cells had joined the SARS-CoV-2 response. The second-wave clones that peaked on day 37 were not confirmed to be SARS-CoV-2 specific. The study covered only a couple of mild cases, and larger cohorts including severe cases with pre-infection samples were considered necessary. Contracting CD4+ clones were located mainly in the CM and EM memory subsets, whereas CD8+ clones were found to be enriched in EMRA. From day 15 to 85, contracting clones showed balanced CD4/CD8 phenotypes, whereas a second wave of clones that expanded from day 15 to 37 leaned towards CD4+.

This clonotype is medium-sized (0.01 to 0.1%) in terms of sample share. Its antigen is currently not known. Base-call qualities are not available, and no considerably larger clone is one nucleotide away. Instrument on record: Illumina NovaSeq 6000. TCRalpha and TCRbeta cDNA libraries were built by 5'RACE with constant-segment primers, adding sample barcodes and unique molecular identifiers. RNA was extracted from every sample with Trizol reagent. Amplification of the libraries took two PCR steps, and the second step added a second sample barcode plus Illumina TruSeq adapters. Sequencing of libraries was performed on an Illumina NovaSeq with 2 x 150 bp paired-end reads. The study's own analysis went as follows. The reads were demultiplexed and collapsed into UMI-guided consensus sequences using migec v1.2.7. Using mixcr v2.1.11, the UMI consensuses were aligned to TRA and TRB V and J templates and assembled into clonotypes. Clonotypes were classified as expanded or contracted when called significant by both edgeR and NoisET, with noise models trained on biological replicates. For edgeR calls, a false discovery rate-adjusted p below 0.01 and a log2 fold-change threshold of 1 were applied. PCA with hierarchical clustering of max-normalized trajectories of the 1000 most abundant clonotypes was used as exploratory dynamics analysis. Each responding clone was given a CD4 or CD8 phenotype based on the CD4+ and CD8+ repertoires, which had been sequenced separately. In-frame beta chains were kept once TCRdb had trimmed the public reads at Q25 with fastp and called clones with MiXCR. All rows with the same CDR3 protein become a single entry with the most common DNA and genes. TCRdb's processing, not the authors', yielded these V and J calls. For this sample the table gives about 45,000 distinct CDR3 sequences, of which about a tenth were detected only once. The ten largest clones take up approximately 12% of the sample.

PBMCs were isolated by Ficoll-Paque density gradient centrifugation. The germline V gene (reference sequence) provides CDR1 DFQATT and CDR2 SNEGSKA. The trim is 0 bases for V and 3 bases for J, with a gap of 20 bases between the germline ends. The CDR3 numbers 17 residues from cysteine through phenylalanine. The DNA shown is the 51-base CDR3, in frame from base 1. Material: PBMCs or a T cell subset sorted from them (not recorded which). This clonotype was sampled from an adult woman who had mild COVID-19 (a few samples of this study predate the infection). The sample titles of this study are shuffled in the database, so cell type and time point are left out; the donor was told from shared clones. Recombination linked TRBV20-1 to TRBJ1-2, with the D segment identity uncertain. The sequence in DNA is TGCAGTGCTAGAGATCCCTGGGGAACCCCCGGTGACTATGGCTACACCTTC. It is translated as CSARDPWGTPGDYGYTF.